There are a few counts of the clone carrying this T cell receptor (beta chain). TCRdb reprocessed the 5' RACE reads with MiXCR, giving one entry per CDR3 protein. The sample shows about 430,000 distinct CDR3 sequences, 18% of them seen only once. V was clipped by 5 bases and J by 6 bases, with 16 bases between them. Germline values: CDR1 SQVTM, CDR2 ANQGSEA. This CDR3 spans 13 amino acids. The sample originates from a study of T-cell memory formation after mild COVID-19. This receptor was taken from a man aged 18 to 29 who had mild COVID-19 (a few samples of this study predate the infection). Cell type and time point are not known. The sample taken for sequencing was PBMCs or a T cell subset sorted from them (not recorded which). The V and J genes are TRBV29-1 and TRBJ1-2; TRBD1 is a possible D gene (5 bases). CDR3 bases: TGCAGCGTTAGCCAGACCGGGACGGATGGCTACACCTTC. Its translation: CSVSQTGTDGYTF.